One and the same sample provided the 14 T cell receptor beta chains below, sequenced in a study of blood T cell repertoires in COVID-19. Generated by immunoSEQ multiplex PCR, the TCRdb table keeps only in-frame clones and is missing some. Of around 190,000 clones detected, 65% to 90% appear once; the ten largest clones hold approximately 1.4%. Sequenced: peripheral blood. The source is a human donor in a cohort sampled during active COVID-19.

J is TRBJ2-7 and V is TRBV24-1, with 7 positions matching TRBD2. J lost 0 bases, V lost 5 bases, and 15 bases had no gene match. CDR1 is KGHDR and CDR2 is SFDVKD in the germline V gene. The CDR3 is made up of 18 amino acids. CDR3 sequence: CATSASWPAGHSSYEQYF. In DNA, the CDR3 is TGTGCCACCAGTGCCTCTTGGCCAGCGGGGCACTCCTCCTACGAGCAGTACTTC.

V gene TRBV7-9 combines with J gene TRBJ1-2; weak D call: TRBD1 (5 bases). V gave up 7 bases and J gave up 4 bases, with 13 bases separating them. CDR1 and CDR2 (germline): SEHNR, FQNEAQ (reference sequence). The CDR3 is made up of 13 amino acids. This CDR3 reads CASNTRGVYGYTF. CDR3 in DNA: TGTGCCAGCAACACTCGGGGGGTCTATGGCTACACCTTC.

This sequence joins TRBV6-5 and TRBJ1-5; no definite D call. There are 13 residues in the CDR3. Germline values: CDR1 MNHEY, CDR2 SVGAGI. Trimming pared 10 bases from V and 5 bases from J, leaving 15 bases between. The CDR3: CATRRESDQPQHF. For the CDR3, the DNA is TGTGCCACCAGGAGGGAATCCGATCAGCCCCAGCATTTT.

The rearrangement uses TRBV28 and TRBJ1-2, with 7 nucleotides matching TRBD1. V lost 4 bases to trimming and J lost 6 bases; unmatched junction nucleotides: 5. CDR3 length: 13 residues. Germline-derived CDR1 and CDR2 are MDHEN and SYDVKM. CDR3 sequence (DNA): TGTGCCAGCAGTTCGACAGGGACGAATGGCTACACCTTC. It translates to CASSSTGTNGYTF.

The chain joins TRBV28 to TRBJ2-7; 10 nucleotides agree with TRBD1. CDR3 length equals 14 residues. The junction had 5 bases not matched to a gene; V was cut back by 3 bases and J by 6 bases. The germline V gene encodes CDR1 MDHEN and CDR2 SYDVKM. CDR3 sequence (DNA): TGTGCCAGCAGTTTCAGTGACAGGGGGCTCGAGCAGTACTTC. Translating gives CASSFSDRGLEQYF.

V is TRBV14 and J is TRBJ1-2; TRBD1 matches at 7 bases. Per the germline V gene, CDR1 is SGHDN and CDR2 is FVKESK. The trim removed 3 bases at V and 4 bases at J, leaving 5 bases unmatched. The length of the CDR3 is 14 residues. The CDR3 DNA follows: TGTGCCAGCAGCCAGTGGGGACAGATCTATGGCTACACCTTC. Amino acid sequence: CASSQWGQIYGYTF.

This chain connects TRBV19 to TRBJ1-2; 8 bases fit TRBD1. Trimming took 5 bases from V and 4 from J; bases not matched to a gene: 6. The CDR3 consists of 14 residues. Germline V gene lookup returns CDR1 LNHDA and CDR2 SQIVND (reference sequence). CDR3 DNA: TGTGCCAGTAGTCTGATGACAGGGGTCTATGGCTACACCTTC. Translation: CASSLMTGVYGYTF.

The chain combines TRBV5-4 with TRBJ2-1; 14 nucleotides align to TRBD2. CDR1 is SGHNT and CDR2 is YYREEE in the germline V gene (reference sequence). The CDR3 consists of 16 residues. V trimming: 4 bases; J trimming: 3 bases; junction bases outside the gene matches: 3. CDR3 residues: CASSHGTSGSYNEQFF. CDR3 coding DNA: TGTGCCAGCAGCCACGGGACTAGCGGGAGCTACAATGAGCAGTTCTTC. The full variable domain, rest sourced from reference TRBV5-4 and TRBJ2-1, is ETGVTQSPTHLIKTRGQQVTLRCSSQSGHNTVSWYQQALGQGPQFIFQYYREEENGRGNFPPRFSGLQFPNYSSELNVNALELDDSALYLCASSHGTSGSYNEQFFGPGTRLTVL.

This chain connects TRBV28 to TRBJ2-7; D is unresolved. CDR3 length: 15 residues. CDR1 is MDHEN, CDR2 SYDVKM, per germline. V lost 5 bases and J 2 bases, leaving 16 bases between the germline ends. In DNA form, the CDR3 reads TGTGCCAGCAGTCTACCAACCGTCCTTCCCTACGAGCAGTACTTC. This translates into CASSLPTVLPYEQYF. The full variable domain, rest sourced from reference TRBV28 and TRBJ2-7, is DVKVTQSSRYLVKRTGEKVFLECVQDMDHENMFWYRQDPGLGLRLIYFSYDVKMKEKGDIPEGYSVSREKKERFSLILESASTNQTSMYLCASSLPTVLPYEQYFGPGTRLTVT.

The chain links TRBV10-1 to TRBJ2-7; D perhaps matches TRBD2 (7 bases). Germline V lookup: CDR1 WNHNN, CDR2 SYGVQD (reference sequence). V dropped 9 bases and J dropped 7 bases, with 13 bases sitting between them. The CDR3 runs 11 residues. DNA of the CDR3: TGCGCCAGAGGGAGGGGGGGGGAGCAGTACTTC. The encoded protein is CARGRGGEQYF.

The rearrangement links TRBV13 to TRBJ1-4; D not certain. This CDR3 has 16 amino acids. The V gene lost 0 bases and the J gene lost 6 bases, with 14 bases spanning the gap. Per the germline V gene, CDR1 is PRHDT and CDR2 is FYEKMQ (reference sequence). The CDR3 spells CASSLGRNSGHEKLFF. The CDR3 DNA reads as TGTGCCAGCAGCTTAGGCCGTAACAGCGGTCATGAAAAACTGTTTTTT.

The chain uses TRBV6-6 and TRBJ2-7, with D possibly being TRBD1 (5 bases). This CDR3 spans 16 amino acids. The V end lost 0 bases, the J end lost 3 bases, and 15 bases lay between the germline ends. In germline, CDR1 is MNHNY, CDR2 SVGAGI (reference sequence). For the CDR3, the DNA is TGTGCCAGCAGTTACTCAAGGGGTGGCCCCTTCTACGAGCAGTACTTC. Translated, it gives CASSYSRGGPFYEQYF.

The chain couples TRBV19 to TRBJ1-1; D remains unclear. This CDR3 spans 14 amino acids. Trimming took 6 bases from V and 0 from J, leaving 11 bases between them. Germline V CDR1 and CDR2: LNHDA, SQIVND (reference sequence). The CDR3 here is CASRASAMNTEAFF. The DNA of the CDR3 is TGTGCCAGTAGGGCGAGCGCTATGAACACTGAAGCTTTCTTT.

The chain joins TRBV6-1 to TRBJ1-2; 9 positions match TRBD1. The CDR3 runs to 15 residues. V lost 1 base, J lost 4 bases, and 4 bases stayed unmatched. The germline CDR1 and CDR2 sequences are MNHNS and SASEGT. The CDR3 sequence is CASSEVRQGVYGYTF. The CDR3 nucleotides read TGTGCCAGCAGTGAAGTCAGACAGGGGGTCTATGGCTACACCTTC.